These T cell receptor beta chains were read from a single sample in a study of blood T cells in healthy people across ages. TCRdb itself ran the 5' RACE reads through MiXCR, one entry per CDR3 protein. The profile shows hundreds of thousands of distinct CDR3 sequences, roughly 27% of them singletons. The sequenced sample consisted of blood. All receptors derive from a woman in her 70s in good health. The CDR3 runs from the conserved cysteine through the conserved F or W. Each record gives: clone size, V gene, J gene, D gene, CDR3 DNA, CDR3 protein. D genes are given only for firm matches. The size field is filled for only some rows; it gives once, few, many or a size class.

size: few
V: TRBV5-4
J: TRBJ2-3
D: TRBD1
DNA: TGTGCCAGCAGCTCATCCGGGACAGGGAGAACAGATACGCAGTATTTT
CDR3: CASSSSGTGRTDTQYF

size: .
V: TRBV5-6
J: TRBJ1-5
D: TRBD1
DNA: TGTGCCAGCAGCTTTCCGGGCAGGGGGCTGTTTGGCAATCAGCCCCAGCATTTT
CDR3: CASSFPGRGLFGNQPQHF

size: many
V: TRBV11-2
J: TRBJ2-7
D: TRBD2
DNA: TGTGCCAGCAGCGTAACACTAGCGGGAGGCGACGAGCAGTACTTC
CDR3: CASSVTLAGGDEQYF

size: few
V: TRBV27
J: TRBJ2-1
D: .
DNA: TGTGCCAGCAGCCCCGAGGTTGCCGGTGAGCAGTTCTTC
CDR3: CASSPEVAGEQFF

size: once
V: TRBV5-5
J: TRBJ2-7
D: TRBD2
DNA: TGTGCCAGCAGCCCATCGGAACTAGCGAGTTCCGAGCAGTACTTC
CDR3: CASSPSELASSEQYF

size: .
V: TRBV20-1
J: TRBJ1-2
D: TRBD1
DNA: TGCAGTGCTTGGGACAGGGAGGGCTATGGCTACACCTTC
CDR3: CSAWDREGYGYTF

size: .
V: TRBV10-3
J: TRBJ1-5
D: .
DNA: TGTACCATCAGTGAGTCGGTTTTGGGGTCGGGCAATCAGCCCCAGCATTTT
CDR3: CTISESVLGSGNQPQHF

size: .
V: TRBV11-2
J: TRBJ2-1
D: .
DNA: TGTGCCAGCAGCCCCGGAGGTATAGGGGTTGAGCAGTTCTTC
CDR3: CASSPGGIGVEQFF

size: .
V: TRBV20-1
J: TRBJ2-1
D: .
DNA: TGCAGTGAGGGGCAGGAATCCTACAATGAGCAGTTCTTC
CDR3: CSEGQESYNEQFF

size: .
V: TRBV7-2
J: TRBJ2-3
D: TRBD2
DNA: TGTGCCAGCAGCTCCGGGGGGAGGCCTAGCACAGATACGCAGTATTTT
CDR3: CASSSGGRPSTDTQYF

size: few
V: TRBV20-1
J: TRBJ1-2
D: .
DNA: TGCAGTGCTAGATCTCCGGACCCCGGCGGGGACTATGGCTACACCTTC
CDR3: CSARSPDPGGDYGYTF

size: .
V: TRBV30
J: TRBJ1-2
D: .
DNA: TGTGCCTGGACTACAGGGATCAACAACTATGGCTACACCTTC
CDR3: CAWTTGINNYGYTF

size: .
V: TRBV10-3
J: TRBJ2-1
D: .
DNA: TGTGCCACCCGGAGAAGCGCAGGGACCACTGAGCAGTTCTTC
CDR3: CATRRSAGTTEQFF

size: few
V: TRBV2
J: TRBJ2-2
D: TRBD1
DNA: TGTGCCAGCAGACGACAGGGTAGCGTCGCCGGGGAGCTGTTTTTT
CDR3: CASRRQGSVAGELFF

size: few
V: TRBV12-3/TRBV12-4
J: TRBJ1-1
D: TRBD1
DNA: TGTGCCAGCAGTAAAGCAGGGGGCGGAAAGACTGAAGCTTTCTTT
CDR3: CASSKAGGGKTEAFF

size: .
V: TRBV7-2
J: TRBJ2-2
D: .
DNA: TGTGCCAGCAGCACCCTACGCGCCGGGGGCCTGTTTTTT
CDR3: CASSTLRAGGLFF

size: .
V: TRBV29-1
J: TRBJ2-3
D: TRBD1
DNA: TGCAGCTACATGGACAGGGGGCTAGGGGATACGCAGTATTTT
CDR3: CSYMDRGLGDTQYF

size: few
V: TRBV7-9
J: TRBJ1-2
D: .
DNA: TGTGCCTGCAGCTTGGACGGACTCTATGGCTACACCTTC
CDR3: CACSLDGLYGYTF

size: .
V: TRBV20-1
J: TRBJ2-1
D: .
DNA: TGCAGTGCTGGAGACCAGGACCACAATGAGCAGTTCTTC
CDR3: CSAGDQDHNEQFF

size: few
V: TRBV5-4
J: TRBJ2-5
D: .
DNA: TGTGCCAGCAGCTCGGGACTGCAACAAGAGACCCAGTACTTC
CDR3: CASSSGLQQETQYF

size: .
V: TRBV9
J: TRBJ2-3
D: .
DNA: TGCGCCAGCAGCGTAGCTCCAGGGGTGGCAGATACGCAGTATTTT
CDR3: CASSVAPGVADTQYF

size: many
V: TRBV20-1
J: TRBJ2-1
D: TRBD2
DNA: TGCAGTGCTCTGGGACTAGCAGACTTCAATGAGCAGTTCTTC
CDR3: CSALGLADFNEQFF

size: .
V: TRBV4-3
J: TRBJ1-1
D: .
DNA: TGCGCCAGCAGCCAAGGGGGGAGCCGGGAAACCTACACTGAAGCTCTCTTT
CDR3: CASSQGGSRETYTEALF

size: .
V: TRBV11-2
J: TRBJ1-2
D: .
DNA: TGTGCCAGCAGCTTAGATCTAGGAACTCGGGGCTACACCTTC
CDR3: CASSLDLGTRGYTF

size: .
V: TRBV15
J: TRBJ2-4
D: .
DNA: TGTGCCACCAGACCCGCGGATCCGAACATTCAGTACTTC
CDR3: CATRPADPNIQYF